Following are 9 T cell receptor beta chains from one sample sequenced in a study of a mutant IDH1 vaccine in newly diagnosed glioma. The antigens these receptors bind are not known. Assay used: immunoSEQ multiplex PCR; TCRdb lists only in-frame clones, some missing. The sample lists tens of thousands of clones, roughly 61% occurring once. Regarding time point: week 47, end of study. Vaccinated patients received 300 ug of mutant IDH1 20-mer peptide per dose, with topical imiquimod. The material sequenced was peripheral blood mononuclear cells (PBMCs), taken from a glioma patient whose treatment included an IDH1 peptide vaccine. The source of these receptors is a man between 35 and 55 years old with glioma. Some clones in this sample may be carry-over from other donors' samples.

The V and J genes are TRBV5-1 and TRBJ2-3; no clear D gene. Germline CDR1 SGHRS, CDR2 YFSETQ. Between the trimmed V and J ends, which lost 7 bases and 1 base, there was a span of 19 bases. The CDR3 length is 16 residues. CDR3 loop: CASVEMDVSGTDTQYF. The CDR3 bases are TGCGCCAGCGTAGAGATGGATGTCTCTGGCACAGATACGCAGTATTTT.

This chain links TRBV7-9 with TRBJ2-5, with TRBD2 identical over 8 bases. V shed 4 bases and J 1 base; nucleotides not matched to a gene: 5. Germline V CDR1 and CDR2: SEHNR, FQNEAQ (reference sequence). The CDR3 has 15 amino acids. The CDR3 protein is CASSSTGGRQETQYF. The CDR3 DNA is TGTGCCAGCAGCTCTACGGGGGGGCGCCAAGAGACCCAGTACTTC.

The genes are TRBV19 and TRBJ2-3; tentative D call: TRBD2 (7 bases). Germline values: CDR1 LNHDA, CDR2 SQIVND (reference sequence). The CDR3 has 15 residues. V was pared by 2 bases and J by 6 bases, with 15 bases between. The CDR3 bases are TGTGCCAGTAGTATACTTGGAGGGGGGGCTGATACGCAGTATTTT. Translated: CASSILGGGADTQYF.

This clone has only a few counts. The rearrangement joins TRBV30 to TRBJ2-5, with a weak D call TRBD1 (7 bases). V lost 5 bases to trimming and J lost 0 bases, with 10 bases between them. Germline V gene lookup returns CDR1 GTSNPN and CDR2 SVGIG (reference sequence). The CDR3 has 13 amino acids. CDR3 residues: CAWAGGYQETQYF. The CDR3 DNA is TGTGCCTGGGCAGGGGGGTACCAAGAGACCCAGTACTTC.

The V gene is TRBV7-2, the J gene TRBJ2-2; D uncertain. Germline CDR1 SGHTA, CDR2 FQGNSA. There are 14 residues in the CDR3. The V and J ends lost 2 bases and 4 bases respectively, with 8 bases between them. The DNA of the CDR3 is TGTGCCAGCAGCTTATCTCTAACCACCGGGGAGCTGTTTTTT. Translating it yields CASSLSLTTGELFF.

The rearrangement links TRBV6-5 to TRBJ1-2; tentative D call: TRBD1 (6 bases). Trimming pared 0 bases from V and 7 bases from J, leaving 15 bases between. This CDR3 spans 15 amino acids. The germline V gene has CDR1 MNHEY and CDR2 SVGAGI. CDR3 residues: CASSYSTGTRSGYTF. The CDR3 bases are TGTGCCAGCAGTTACTCTACCGGGACAAGGTCTGGCTACACCTTC.

This chain connects TRBV7-2 to TRBJ2-5, with no clear D. The length of the CDR3 is 13 residues. V lost 8 bases and J lost 7, with 17 bases in between. Germline values: CDR1 SGHTA, CDR2 FQGNSA. CDR3 bases: TGTGCCAGCCGACTCGGTGTAATAGGGACCCAGTACTTC. It translates to CASRLGVIGTQYF.

This clone was observed a few times. The chain couples TRBV30 to TRBJ1-1, with D hard to call. Germline CDR1 is GTSNPN and CDR2 is SVGIG (reference sequence). Trimming cost V 0 bases and J 1 base, with 6 bases left between them. CDR3 length: 13 amino acids. This CDR3 reads CAWSVEENTEAFF. The CDR3 DNA reads as TGTGCCTGGAGTGTAGAGGAGAACACTGAAGCTTTCTTT. The variable domain in full, completed from reference TRBV30 and TRBJ1-1, reads SQTIHQWPATLVQPVGSPLSLECTVEGTSNPNLYWYRQAAGRGLQLLFYSVGIGQISSEVPQNLSASRPQDRQFILSSKKLLLSDSGFYLCAWSVEENTEAFFGQGTRLTVV.

V and J are TRBV7-8 and TRBJ2-5; D may match TRBD1 or TRBD2 (6 bases each). The germline CDR1 and CDR2 sequences are SGHVS and FQNEAQ. V was shortened by 5 bases and J by 5 bases, with 12 bases between the two germline ends. CDR3 length equals 13 residues. The CDR3 here is CASSPRGGETQYF. As DNA, the CDR3 is TGTGCCAGCAGCCCGAGAGGGGGGGAGACCCAGTACTTC.